This T cell receptor beta chain came from a study of CD8 T cells in ankylosing spondylitis. TCRdb itself ran the 5' RACE reads through MiXCR, one entry per CDR3 protein. The table lists under 950,000 distinct CDR3 sequences, 15% to 20% of them singletons, with about a fifth in the top ten. Study-level findings and limits: In ankylosing spondylitis blood, a motif of roughly eight highly homologous TCR beta variants appeared characteristic.

The germline gives CDR1 SGDLS, CDR2 YYNGEE. The CDR3 contains 16 residues. V lost 4 bases and J lost 4; bases outside the gene matches: 11. In the case of this clonotype: As yet, its antigen is unknown.

This clonotype originated in a male donor with ankylosing spondylitis. Sequencing input: blood, either unsorted or a sorted T cell fraction (not recorded which). The chain recombines TRBV9 with TRBJ2-7; TRBD1 agrees at 10 bases. The CDR3 DNA reads as TGTGCCAGCAGCCCAGGGACAGGGGAAACTGTGTACGAGCAGTACTTC. Translation gives CASSPGTGETVYEQYF.